These 32 T cell receptor beta chains share one sample of origin, sequenced in a study of T cells in Graves' hyperthyroidism and ophthalmopathy. TCR beta CDR3 regions were amplified from RNA transcripts. The primer set for the first-round RT-PCR of the TCR CDR3 was HTBI. From the multiplex PCR reads, TCRdb called clonotypes with MiXCR, one entry per CDR3 protein. The sample records hundreds of thousands of distinct CDR3 sequences, less than 15% being singletons. The sample was blood. The origin of the receptors is a woman aged 18-35 years with Graves' hyperthyroidism.

The chain uses TRBV7-2 and TRBJ2-7, with 12 bases that match TRBD1. Unmatched junction bases numbered 8, after V lost 5 bases and J lost 3 bases. This CDR3 comprises 16 residues. Germline lookup yields CDR1 SGHTA and CDR2 FQGNSA. Written as DNA, the CDR3 is TGTGCCAGCAGCAACCCGGGACAGGGGGCTTACTACGAGCAGTACTTC. Encoded protein: CASSNPGQGAYYEQYF.

This clonotype was found many times. The rearrangement uses TRBV11-2 and TRBJ2-5; possible D gene TRBD2, 6 bases. Germline V gives CDR1 SGHAT, CDR2 FQNNGV. The V gene lost 8 bases and the J gene lost 5 bases, with 18 bases spanning the gap. The CDR3 extends over 14 amino acids. The CDR3 reads CASRRGGIGETQYF. The CDR3 DNA follows: TGTGCCAGCCGGCGCGGCGGGATAGGGGAGACCCAGTACTTC.

Ten or more counts support this clonotype. The chain uses TRBV6-1 and TRBJ2-7; D is unresolved. V lost 4 bases to trimming and J lost 4 bases, with 8 bases between them. This CDR3 has 12 amino acids. Germline lookup yields CDR1 MNHNS and CDR2 SASEGT. The CDR3 DNA follows: TGTGCCAGCAGTGCGCTTGGGTACGAGCAGTACTTC. Its protein product is CASSALGYEQYF.

This clonotype was detected a few times. The V call is TRBV6-9, the J call TRBJ2-7; TRBD2 matches at 9 bases. The germline V gene encodes CDR1 MNHGY and CDR2 SVAAGI. CDR3 size: 17 residues. With V trimmed by 3 bases and J by 3 bases, 12 bases remained unmatched. The CDR3 loop is CASSYSLGAGGSYEQYF. The DNA of the CDR3 is TGTGCCAGCAGTTACAGCCTGGGGGCGGGGGGGAGCTACGAGCAGTACTTC.

CDR3 in DNA: TGCGCCAGCAGCCCTCGACTAGCGGGAGGACATGAGCAGTACTTC. Amino acids: CASSPRLAGGHEQYF. This chain connects TRBV4-1 to TRBJ2-7, with 13 positions matching TRBD2. The CDR3 runs to 15 residues. From germline, CDR1 is MGHRA and CDR2 YSYEKL. Unmatched junction bases numbered 7, after V lost 4 bases and J lost 7 bases.

This clonotype appeared a few times. CDR3 residues: CASSHHEAFF. CDR3 nucleotide sequence: TGTGCCAGCAGCCACCATGAAGCTTTCTTT. The chain combines TRBV5-5 with TRBJ1-1; D ambiguous. CDR1 SGHKS and CDR2 YYEKEE come from the germline V gene (reference sequence). The V and J ends lost 4 bases and 7 bases respectively, with 5 bases between them. The CDR3 runs 10 residues.

V usage is TRBV10-1 and J usage is TRBJ2-1; D may match TRBD1 or TRBD2 (5 bases each). The CDR3 is 15 residues long. Germline values: CDR1 WNHNN, CDR2 SYGVQD (reference sequence). Trimming took 4 bases from V and 8 from J, leaving 18 bases between them. In DNA form, the CDR3 reads TGCGCCAGCAGTGGTCACCGGGGCCCGAGGGATGAGCAGTTCTTC. Translated, it gives CASSGHRGPRDEQFF.

Points on this clonotype: A single base separates this from a much larger clone, so it may be a read error. The CDR3, as DNA: TGTGCCAGCAGCTTAGATGCGGGAGCGGGCTACGAGCAGTACTTC. Protein: CASSLDAGAGYEQYF. This chain connects TRBV7-6 to TRBJ2-7; 7 bases fit TRBD2. Germline CDR1 reads SGHVS; CDR2 reads FNYEAQ. The CDR3 runs to 15 residues. Trimming removed 1 base from V and 3 bases from J; junction bases left unmatched: 6.

This clonotype was seen only once. The V call is TRBV29-1, the J call TRBJ2-2; a weak D match, TRBD1 (6 bases). Per the germline V gene, CDR1 is SQVTM and CDR2 is ANQGSEA. Trimming removed 4 bases at V and 7 bases at J, with 16 bases between. CDR3 length: 14 residues. The CDR3 DNA reads as TGCAGCGTTGGTTCAGGGGTTGGGTACGGGGAGCTGTTTTTT. Translating gives CSVGSGVGYGELFF.

This clonotype was counted at least ten times. The V and J genes are TRBV7-9 and TRBJ2-7; possible D gene TRBD1, 6 bases. Looked up from germline, CDR1 is SEHNR and CDR2 is FQNEAQ (reference sequence). The CDR3 has 16 amino acids. Trimming took off 3 bases at V and 1 base at J, with 16 bases between the two ends. The CDR3 sequence: CASSLLITGSSYEQYF. The CDR3 nucleotides are TGTGCCAGCAGCTTGCTAATCACAGGGTCATCCTACGAGCAGTACTTC.

This clonotype has at least ten counts. The V and J genes are TRBV28 and TRBJ2-2; D perhaps matches TRBD2 (6 bases). Between the trimmed V and J ends, which lost 3 bases and 1 base, there was a span of 9 bases. The germline gives CDR1 MDHEN, CDR2 SYDVKM. CDR3 length: 15 residues. The DNA of the CDR3 is TGTGCCAGCAGTTTGGACTACTTGAACACCGGGGAGCTGTTTTTT. Translating gives CASSLDYLNTGELFF.

At least ten counts were recorded for this clonotype. The chain carries TRBV7-2 and TRBJ2-5; TRBD1 is a possible D gene (5 bases). Germline V CDR1 and CDR2: SGHTA, FQGNSA. Trimming took 1 base from V and 0 from J, leaving 9 bases between them. The CDR3 covers 15 residues. CDR3: CASSLGTNYQETQYF. In DNA, the CDR3 is TGTGCCAGCAGCTTAGGGACAAATTACCAAGAGACCCAGTACTTC.

This clonotype has ten or more counts. The CDR3 loop reads CASSVSAGFSYEQYF. Written as DNA, the CDR3 is TGTGCCAGCAGTGTTTCGGCAGGGTTCTCCTACGAGCAGTACTTC. V is TRBV2 and J is TRBJ2-7; possible D gene TRBD1, 5 bases. Trimming cost V 4 bases and J 0 bases, with 13 bases left between them. CDR3 length: 15 residues. The germline V gene encodes CDR1 SNHLY and CDR2 FYNNEI.

This clonotype has only a few counts. This chain joins TRBV7-6 and TRBJ2-3; TRBD2 matches at 8 bases. The CDR3 loop spans 16 amino acids. After removal of 0 bases from V and 11 bases from J, the junction contained 13 bases not matched to a gene. Looked up from germline, CDR1 is SGHVS and CDR2 is FNYEAQ. The CDR3, as DNA: TGTGCCAGCAGCTTAGCGATCGGGGGGGGGATAGGTGAGCAGTATTTT. This gives the protein CASSLAIGGGIGEQYF. The entire variable domain, with the rest obtained from reference TRBV7-6 and TRBJ2-3, is as follows: GAGVSQSPRYKVTKRGQDVALRCDPISGHVSLYWYRQALGQGPEFLTYFNYEAQQDKSGLPNDRFSAERPEGSISTLTIQRTEQRDSAMYRCASSLAIGGGIGEQYFGPGTRLTVL.

This clonotype occurred a few times. CDR3 in amino acids: CASSRADMINYGYTF. The DNA for the CDR3 is TGTGCCAGCAGTCGGGCAGACATGATTAACTATGGCTACACCTTC. This sequence joins TRBV6-1 and TRBJ1-2; D not resolved. The CDR3 is 15 amino acids. The germline gives CDR1 MNHNS, CDR2 SASEGT. V was clipped by 5 bases and J by 1 base, with 14 bases between them.

In its sample, this clonotype was seen many times. V usage is TRBV12-3 or TRBV12-4 and J usage is TRBJ1-1, with D uncertain. This CDR3 has 13 residues. V shed 7 bases and J shed 1 base, with 10 bases lying between them. The CDR3, as DNA: TGTGCCAGCAAGACGGATTCGAACACTGAAGCTTTCTTT. It codes for CASKTDSNTEAFF.

Many counts were recorded for this clonotype. V gene TRBV11-2 combines with J gene TRBJ2-5, with D perhaps TRBD1 (6 bases). Germline V gene data show CDR1 as SGHAT and CDR2 as FQNNGV. Trimming pared 1 base from V and 5 bases from J, leaving 23 bases between. This CDR3 has 18 residues. The CDR3 DNA reads as TGTGCCAGCAGCTTAGCTTGGAAGGACAGACCCGGTAATGAGACCCAGTACTTC. It is translated as CASSLAWKDRPGNETQYF.

The chain carries TRBV19 and TRBJ2-2; D is unclear. This CDR3 has 13 amino acids. The V gene's germline CDR1 is LNHDA and CDR2 SQIVND (reference sequence). The V end lost 7 bases, the J end lost 4 bases, and 10 bases lay between the germline ends. The CDR3 DNA reads as TGTGCCAGTATGGGGTCGGTCACCGGGGAGCTGTTTTTT. Protein sequence: CASMGSVTGELFF.

This clonotype has ten or more counts. This sequence joins TRBV27 and TRBJ2-1; 9 nucleotides align to TRBD2. From germline, CDR1 is MNHEY and CDR2 SMNVEV (reference sequence). V lost 4 bases and J lost 6; bases outside the gene matches: 7. The length of the CDR3 is 15 residues. Here the CDR3 DNA reads TGTGCCAGCAGTTCACTAGCGGGCCAACCCAATGAGCAGTTCTTC. Its protein product is CASSSLAGQPNEQFF.

As to this clonotype: A much bigger clone sits one base away, suggesting this may be a read error. The CDR3 loop is CASSPNDNMDTEAFF. CDR3 nucleotides: TGTGCCAGCTCCCCCAACGACAACATGGACACTGAAGCTTTCTTT. The rearrangement links TRBV18 to TRBJ1-1; D is uncertain. CDR3 size: 15 residues. V lost 6 bases and J lost 3, with 17 bases in between. CDR1 and CDR2 (germline): KGHSH, LQKENI. The full variable domain, completed using reference TRBV18 and TRBJ1-1, is NAGVMQNPRHLVRRRGQEARLRCSPMKGHSHVYWYRQLPEEGLKFMVYLQKENIIDESGMPKERFSAEFPKEGPSILRIQQVVRGDSAAYFCASSPNDNMDTEAFFGQGTRLTVV.

This chain connects TRBV30 to TRBJ2-2, with D unclear. Looked up from germline, CDR1 is GTSNPN and CDR2 is SVGIG (reference sequence). The CDR3 runs to 13 residues. The germline V and J ends were trimmed by 0 bases and 6 bases, with 8 bases remaining between them. The CDR3 protein is CAWSVLGPGELFF. The CDR3 DNA follows: TGTGCCTGGAGTGTCTTAGGCCCCGGGGAGCTGTTTTTT.

The rearrangement joins TRBV27 to TRBJ1-1; no firm D call. CDR1 and CDR2 (germline): MNHEY, SMNVEV (reference sequence). Trimming cost V 5 bases and J 5 bases, with 21 bases left between them. This CDR3 comprises 16 residues. DNA for the CDR3: TGTGCCAGCAGTAAATTAGACCTAGAGGGTGGGACTGAAGCTTTCTTT. Amino acids: CASSKLDLEGGTEAFF.

This clonotype was seen at least ten times. At one boundary the junction diverges from the germline segment, which might be a read error. The chain combines TRBV28 with TRBJ2-7, with 7 positions matching TRBD2. The V gene's germline CDR1 is MDHEN and CDR2 SYDVKM. The CDR3 runs 16 residues. Here the CDR3 reads CASSPSGTGGSHEQYF. Here the CDR3 DNA reads TGTGCCAGCAGTCCCTCCGGGACGGGAGGCTCCCACGAGCAGTACTTC.

This clonotype was observed once. The V and J genes are TRBV29-1 and TRBJ1-2; 7 bases are a match to TRBD1. The germline V gene encodes CDR1 SQVTM and CDR2 ANQGSEA. There are 14 residues in the CDR3. Trimming cost V 4 bases and J 3 bases; bases outside gene matches: 8. In DNA form, the CDR3 reads TGCAGCGTTGCCCGGGGACAGTTTGACTATGGCTACACCTTC. As protein: CSVARGQFDYGYTF.

The chain is built from TRBV7-3 and TRBJ1-2; the D gene is possibly TRBD1 (5 bases). The CDR3 contains 15 residues. Trimming left V 5 bases short and J 4 bases short, with 17 bases between. Germline CDR1 and CDR2: SGHTA and FQGTGA. CDR3 residues: CASSRTHPPLYGYTF. The CDR3 nucleotides read TGTGCCAGCAGCCGGACACATCCGCCTCTCTATGGCTACACCTTC. Full variable domain (missing parts from reference TRBV7-3 and TRBJ1-2): GAGVSQTPSNKVTEKGKYVELRCDPISGHTALYWYRQSLGQGPEFLIYFQGTGAADDSGLPNDRFFAVRPEGSVSTLKIQRTERGDSAVYLCASSRTHPPLYGYTFGSGTRLTVV.

V and J are TRBV9 and TRBJ2-5; D ambiguous. This CDR3 region has 15 residues. Germline CDR1 is SGDLS and CDR2 is YYNGEE. Trimming took off 2 bases at V and 1 base at J, with 12 bases between the two ends. In nucleotides, the CDR3 is TGTGCCAGCAGCGTGCAGGCAGGTTTCCAAGAGACCCAGTACTTC. It translates to CASSVQAGFQETQYF.

Ten or more counts support this clonotype. The rearrangement uses TRBV30 and TRBJ1-6; D not certain. This CDR3 has 16 amino acids. Deletions cut 2 bases from V and 5 bases from J, with 16 bases between. Germline V gene sequence: CDR1 GTSNPN, CDR2 SVGIG (reference sequence). This CDR3 is CAWSLFTARDNSPLHF. In DNA, the CDR3 is TGTGCCTGGAGTCTTTTCACCGCGAGGGATAATTCACCCCTCCACTTT.

This clonotype appeared a few times. This chain joins TRBV5-5 and TRBJ2-7; D is perhaps TRBD2 (6 bases). V was clipped by 0 bases and J by 0 bases, with 13 bases between them. From germline, CDR1 is SGHKS and CDR2 YYEKEE (reference sequence). CDR3 length: 16 residues. The CDR3 region has the DNA TGTGCCAGCAGCTTGGAAGGGACTCCTCCCTCCTACGAGCAGTACTTC. It encodes CASSLEGTPPSYEQYF.

This clonotype was observed a handful of times. CDR3 sequence (DNA): TGTGCCACCAGTGATTCGGACATTTTCTATGGCTACACCTTC. Amino acids: CATSDSDIFYGYTF. V and J are TRBV24-1 and TRBJ1-2; perhaps TRBD1 as D (5 bases). The V gene's germline CDR1 is KGHDR and CDR2 SFDVKD. Between the trimmed V and J ends, which lost 2 bases and 4 bases, there was a span of 10 bases. This CDR3 is built from 14 residues.

This clonotype was seen at least ten times. The V gene is TRBV11-2, the J gene TRBJ2-7; 8 positions match TRBD1. The CDR3 loop spans 14 amino acids. V dropped 6 bases and J dropped 6; count of bases not matched to a gene: 10. CDR1 is SGHAT and CDR2 is FQNNGV in the germline V gene. CDR3 bases: TGTGCCAGCAGACCGGCCAACAGGGGGAGCGAGCAGTACTTC. Translated: CASRPANRGSEQYF. Using reference TRBV11-2 and TRBJ2-7 for the parts outside the CDR3, the full variable domain is EAGVAQSPRYKIIEKRQSVAFWCNPISGHATLYWYQQILGQGPKLLIQFQNNGVVDDSQLPKDRFSAERLKGVDSTLKIQPAKLEDSAVYLCASRPANRGSEQYFGPGTRLTVT.

The chain couples TRBV5-4 to TRBJ2-7; TRBD2 matches 7 bases. Looked up from germline, CDR1 is SGHNT and CDR2 is YYREEE (reference sequence). CDR3 length: 15 amino acids. Unmatched junction bases numbered 12, after V lost 4 bases and J lost 5 bases. CDR3 coding DNA: TGTGCCAGCAGCCGAAGGGGCGGGAGTCCCCACGAGCAGTACTTC. Protein sequence: CASSRRGGSPHEQYF.

The chain carries TRBV27 and TRBJ1-1; D uncertain. Looked up from germline, CDR1 is MNHEY and CDR2 is SMNVEV (reference sequence). The germline V and J ends were trimmed by 6 bases and 5 bases, with 16 bases remaining between them. The CDR3 spans 14 residues. CDR3 in DNA: TGTGCCAGCAGCCCTTCCCGGCGGACGACTGAAGCTTTCTTT. Protein sequence: CASSPSRRTTEAFF.